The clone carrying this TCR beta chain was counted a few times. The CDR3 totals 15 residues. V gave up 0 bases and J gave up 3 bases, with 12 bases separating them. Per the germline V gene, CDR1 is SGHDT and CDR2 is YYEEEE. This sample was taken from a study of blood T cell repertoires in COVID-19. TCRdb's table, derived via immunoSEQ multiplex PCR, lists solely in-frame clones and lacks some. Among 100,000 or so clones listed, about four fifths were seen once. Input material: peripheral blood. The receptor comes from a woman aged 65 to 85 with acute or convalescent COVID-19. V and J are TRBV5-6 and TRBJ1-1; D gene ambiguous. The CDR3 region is CASSLDGGKYTEAFF. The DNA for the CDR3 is TGTGCCAGCAGCTTGGATGGAGGGAAGTACACTGAAGCTTTCTTT.